This T cell receptor beta chain comes out of a study of regulatory T cells in long-lasting Graves disease. This clonotype was counted many times. Its target is unknown. Assembly of TCR beta libraries relied on iRepertoire HTBI primers together with Arm-PCR of CDR3 regions. TCRdb fed the multiplex PCR reads into MiXCR, producing one record per CDR3 protein. Of about 660,000 distinct CDR3 sequences in the sample, 30% were seen once. Study-level results: TRBV28, TRBJ1-2 and TRBJ2-5 emerged as the favored segments in persistent disease.

As to time point: persistent/refractory GD, antithyroid drugs over 5 years with positive TRAb. Making the TCR library involved RNA that had been extracted from PBMCs. The germline V gene encodes CDR1 MNHEY and CDR2 SVGEGT. The V gene end was trimmed by 9 bases and the J gene end by 2 bases; junction bases not matched to a gene: 8. CDR3 length equals 15 residues. This clonotype originated in a female donor with Graves disease. Here the sequenced sample was peripheral blood mononuclear cells (PBMCs), taken when the disease was refractory, from a patient treated with antithyroid drugs. The chain recombines TRBV6-2 or TRBV6-3 with TRBJ2-5; 11 nucleotides line up with TRBD2. The DNA for the CDR3 is TGTGCCAGTTCCATAGCGGGAGGGCGGCAAGAGACCCAGTACTTC. Encoded protein: CASSIAGGRQETQYF.